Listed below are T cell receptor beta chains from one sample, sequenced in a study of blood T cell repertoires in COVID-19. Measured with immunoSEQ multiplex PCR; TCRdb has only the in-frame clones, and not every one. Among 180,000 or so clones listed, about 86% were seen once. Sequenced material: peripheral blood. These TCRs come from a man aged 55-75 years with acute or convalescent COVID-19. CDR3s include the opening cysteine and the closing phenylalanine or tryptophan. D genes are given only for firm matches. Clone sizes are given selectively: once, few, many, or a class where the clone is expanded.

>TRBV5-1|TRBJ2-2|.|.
TGCGCCAGCAGCTTCGATCCAGGGTCGAAGGACACCGGGGAGCTGTTTTTT
CASSFDPGSKDTGELFF
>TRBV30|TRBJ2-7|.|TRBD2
TGTGCCTGGACCCATAGCGGGGGCGGCTACGAGCAGTACTTC
CAWTHSGGGYEQYF
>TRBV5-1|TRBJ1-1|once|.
TGCGCCAGCAGCTTGGCGCGGTCTAACACTGAAGCTTTCTTT
CASSLARSNTEAFF
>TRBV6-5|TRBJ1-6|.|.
TGTGCCAGCAGTAAGACAGGCCCGAATTCACCCCTCCACTTT
CASSKTGPNSPLHF
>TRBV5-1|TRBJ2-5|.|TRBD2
TGCGCCAGCAGCTTGGAGGGAGGAGCGGGAGGCCCCCAGTACTTC
CASSLEGGAGGPQYF
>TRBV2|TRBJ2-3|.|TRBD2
TGTGCCAGCAGTGAGCGGGAGCGGGATACGCAGTATTTT
CASSERERDTQYF
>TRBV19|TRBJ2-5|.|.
TGTGCCAGTAGCCCTCGGAAGGGAGCCTCCCAAGAGACCCAGTACTTC
CASSPRKGASQETQYF
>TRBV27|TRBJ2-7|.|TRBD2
TGTGCCAGCAGGGGACTAGCGGCATACGAGCAGTACTTC
CASRGLAAYEQYF
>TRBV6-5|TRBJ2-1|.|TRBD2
TGTGCCAGCAGGTCTGCGGGAGGGGACTCCAATGAGCAGTTCTTC
CASRSAGGDSNEQFF
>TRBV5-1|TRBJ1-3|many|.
TGCGCCAGCAGCTTGGCAGGGTACGGAAACACCATATATTTT
CASSLAGYGNTIYF
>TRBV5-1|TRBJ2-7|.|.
TGCGCCAGCAGCTTAGTAGGGGATTCCTACGAGCAGTACTTC
CASSLVGDSYEQYF
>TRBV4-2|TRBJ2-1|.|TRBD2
TGTGCCAGCAGCCAAGAACCTAGCGGGGTCTACAATGAGCAGTTCTTC
CASSQEPSGVYNEQFF
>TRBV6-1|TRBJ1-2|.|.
TGTGCCAGCAGTGAACAGACAGGTTCAGGATATGGCTACACCTTC
CASSEQTGSGYGYTF
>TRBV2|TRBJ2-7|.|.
TGTGCCAGCAGTGTAGGGGAGAGCTTGGGGGCGTCCTACGAGCAGTACTTC
CASSVGESLGASYEQYF
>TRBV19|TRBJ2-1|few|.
TGTGCCAGTAGTCCACGAACGGTCAATGAGCAGTTCTTC
CASSPRTVNEQFF
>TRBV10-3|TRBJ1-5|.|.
TGTGCCATCAGTGAGTCTAAACAGGGAAGCAATCAGCCCCAGCATTTT
CAISESKQGSNQPQHF
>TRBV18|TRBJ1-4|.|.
TGTGCCAGCTCACCACCACCGGGGGGTCGGGGTGAAAAACTGTTTTTT
CASSPPPGGRGEKLFF
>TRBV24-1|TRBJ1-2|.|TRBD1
TGTGCCACCAGTGATCCGGGACAGGGTTCTGGCTACACCTTC
CATSDPGQGSGYTF
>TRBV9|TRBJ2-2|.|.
TGTGCCAGCAGCGTAGCTCGAGGTCCGGGGACCGGGGAGCTGTTTTTT
CASSVARGPGTGELFF
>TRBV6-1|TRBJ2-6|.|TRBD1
TGTGCCAGCAGAGAAGGGGGCCTTGGGGCCAACGTCCTGACTTTC
CASREGGLGANVLTF
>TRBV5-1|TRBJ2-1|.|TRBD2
TGCGCCAGCACAACGCTAGCGGGAGTACGGAATGAGCAGTTCTTC
CASTTLAGVRNEQFF
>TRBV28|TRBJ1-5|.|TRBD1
TGTGCCACCTCTCCCCGGGACAGTCAGCCCCAGCATTTT
CATSPRDSQPQHF
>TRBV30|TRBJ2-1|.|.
TGTGCCTGGAGTCCCTCCGGGATGGAGCAGTTCTTC
CAWSPSGMEQFF
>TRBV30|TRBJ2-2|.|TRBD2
TGTGCCTGGAGGGCAGCGGGAGCGAACGGGGAGCTGTTTTTT
CAWRAAGANGELFF
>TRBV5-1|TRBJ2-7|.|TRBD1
TGCGCCAGCAGCTTGGGACAGGGGGGGTACGAGCAGTACTTC
CASSLGQGGYEQYF
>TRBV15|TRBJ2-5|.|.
TGTGCCACCAGCAGAGATCGGGGACAAGAGACCCAGTACTTC
CATSRDRGQETQYF
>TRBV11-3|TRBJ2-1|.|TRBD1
TGTGCCAGCAGCTTAAAGAGGGGACAGGCCGGGTACAATGAGCAGTTCTTC
CASSLKRGQAGYNEQFF
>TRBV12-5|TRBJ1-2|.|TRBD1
TGTGCTAGTGGTTTGGATTCAGGGGGCTATGGCTACACCTTC
CASGLDSGGYGYTF
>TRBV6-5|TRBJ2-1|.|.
TGTGCCAGCTGCGGGTACTACAATGAGCAGTTCTTC
CASCGYYNEQFF
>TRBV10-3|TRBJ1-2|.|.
TGTGCCATCTTACGGACAGACCAAGACTATGGCTACACCTTC
CAILRTDQDYGYTF
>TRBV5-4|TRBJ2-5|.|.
TGTGCCAGCAGCCCCCTGGCTAGTGGCCAGAAAGAGACCCAGTACTTC
CASSPLASGQKETQYF
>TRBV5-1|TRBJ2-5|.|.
TGCGCCAGCAGACTCCAAGGGGCTCAAGAGACCCAGTACTTC
CASRLQGAQETQYF
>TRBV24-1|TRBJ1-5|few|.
TGTGCCACCAGTGAGAATGGCCAGCCCCAGCATTTT
CATSENGQPQHF
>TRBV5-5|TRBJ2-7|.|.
TGTGCCAGCAGCCCGACAGACCTCAACGAGCAGTACTTC
CASSPTDLNEQYF
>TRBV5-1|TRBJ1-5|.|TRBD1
TGCGCCAGCAGCCCCACAACAGGGGGCCGATCTCAGCCCCAGCATTTT
CASSPTTGGRSQPQHF
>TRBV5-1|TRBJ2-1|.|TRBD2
TGCGCCAGCGTCGGCATTAGCGGGAGGGGGAGCTCCTACAATGAGCAGTTCTTC
CASVGISGRGSSYNEQFF
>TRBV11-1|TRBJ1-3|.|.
TGTGCCAGCAGCCGGGACATCACGGGGAACACCATATATTTT
CASSRDITGNTIYF
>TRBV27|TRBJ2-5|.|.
TGTGCCAGCAGTTTATACTCCCGGGCAGGGCAAGAGACCCAGTACTTC
CASSLYSRAGQETQYF
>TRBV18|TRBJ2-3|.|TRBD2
TGTGCCAGCTCACCGTCTAGCGGGATCACAGATACGCAGTATTTT
CASSPSSGITDTQYF
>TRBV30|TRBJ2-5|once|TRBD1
TGTGCCTGGAGTGTAGGGCTTTGGCAGGGGGCAGAAGAGACCCAGTACTTC
CAWSVGLWQGAEETQYF
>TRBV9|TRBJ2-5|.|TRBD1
TGTGCCAGCAGCGTAGCCGGGACAGGGGGTAAGGAGACCCAGTACTTC
CASSVAGTGGKETQYF
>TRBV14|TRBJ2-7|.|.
TGTGCCAGCAACCTAGACAGGGACTACTACGAGCAGTACTTC
CASNLDRDYYEQYF
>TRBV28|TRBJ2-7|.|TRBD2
TGTGCCAGCAGGGGGGCAAGCCTAGCGGGCTCCTACGAGCAGTACTTC
CASRGASLAGSYEQYF
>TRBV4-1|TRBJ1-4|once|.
TGCGCCAGCAGCCAAAGAACGGCAGGAACTAATGAAAAACTGTTTTTT
CASSQRTAGTNEKLFF
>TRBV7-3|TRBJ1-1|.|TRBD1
TGTGCCAGCAGAGGAGGGGGCCCGAACACTGAAGCTTTCTTT
CASRGGGPNTEAFF
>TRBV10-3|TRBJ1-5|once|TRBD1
TGTGCCATCAGTGACTGGGGGACAGAGGGCCAGCCCCAGCATTTT
CAISDWGTEGQPQHF
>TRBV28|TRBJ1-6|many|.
TGTGCCAGCAGTCGTAACAGGGCTAATTCACCCCTCCACTTT
CASSRNRANSPLHF
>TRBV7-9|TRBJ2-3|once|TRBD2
TGTGCCAGCAGCTTAGCGGCTGCGGGACTAGCGGGAACAACGCAGTATTTT
CASSLAAAGLAGTTQYF
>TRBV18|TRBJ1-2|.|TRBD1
TGTGCCAGCTCACCAACAGGGGCGGACTATGGCTACACCTTC
CASSPTGADYGYTF
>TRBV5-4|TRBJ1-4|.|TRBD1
TGTGCCAGCAGCCTTAAGACAGGGTATAATGAAAAACTGTTTTTT
CASSLKTGYNEKLFF
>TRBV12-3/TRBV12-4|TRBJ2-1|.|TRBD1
TGTGCCAGCAGTGCGGGACAGGGCAATGAGCAGTTCTTC
CASSAGQGNEQFF